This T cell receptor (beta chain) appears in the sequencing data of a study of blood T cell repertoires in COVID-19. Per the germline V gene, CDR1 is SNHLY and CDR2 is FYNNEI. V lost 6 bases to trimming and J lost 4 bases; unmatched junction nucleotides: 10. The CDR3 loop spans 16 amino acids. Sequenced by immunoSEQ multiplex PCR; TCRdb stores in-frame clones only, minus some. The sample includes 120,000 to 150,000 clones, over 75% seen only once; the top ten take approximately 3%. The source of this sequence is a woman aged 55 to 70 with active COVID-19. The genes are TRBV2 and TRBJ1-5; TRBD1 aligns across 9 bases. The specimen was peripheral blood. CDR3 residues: CASSALVGTGNQPQHF. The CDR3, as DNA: TGTGCCAGCAGCGCACTGGTAGGGACAGGGAATCAGCCCCAGCATTTT. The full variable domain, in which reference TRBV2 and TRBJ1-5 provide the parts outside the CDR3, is EPEVTQTPSHQVTQMGQEVILRCVPISNHLYFYWYRQILGQKVEFLVSFYNNEISEKSEIFDDQFSVERPDGSNFTLKIRSTKLEDSAMYFCASSALVGTGNQPQHFGDGTRLSIL.